The TCR beta chain described here comes from a study of blood T cell repertoires in COVID-19. Study information: Samples came from the United States, Italy and Spain, spanning acute and convalescent COVID-19. Sample material is recorded as cDNA or gDNA derived from T cells, B-cell-depleted T cells, or PBMCs.

In the authors' methods: Reference gene primer amplification in the assay estimated nucleated cell counts. Repertoires were generated with immunoSEQ multiplex PCR, while TCRdb's copy carries only in-frame clones and drops some. Clone size and V and J calls were adopted from that table, with D and trimming inferred from the DNA. Here the sample spans 150,000 to 200,000 clones, about 85% being singletons. This CDR3 spans 14 amino acids. Germline CDR1 and CDR2: MDHEN and SYDVKM. V was clipped by 6 bases and J by 3 bases; unmatched bases: 6. This clone occurred once. The V call is TRBV28, the J call TRBJ1-2, with 8 bases fitting TRBD1. The sample was peripheral blood. The TCR sequence derives from an elderly woman with acute or convalescent COVID-19. The CDR3 region is CASSSAGGDYGYTF. The CDR3, as DNA: TGTGCCAGCAGCTCAGCAGGGGGCGACTATGGCTACACCTTC.